The source of this T cell receptor (beta chain) is a study of T cells in Graves' hyperthyroidism and ophthalmopathy. Study-wide findings and caveats: Researchers report that a 13 V-J model separated ophthalmopathy from stable hyperthyroidism.

Germline lookup yields CDR1 ENHRY and CDR2 SYGVKD. The CDR3 covers 13 residues. V lost 7 bases and J 1 base, leaving 10 bases between the germline ends. Amplification yielded TCR beta CDR3 regions, with RNA transcripts as the source. In the first-round RT-PCR of the TCR CDR3, the HTBI primer set was used. One entry per CDR3 protein, called by TCRdb with MiXCR from the multiplex PCR reads. Among fewer than 300,000 distinct CDR3 sequences listed, 20% to 25% were seen once. This clonotype was found many times. The antigen is unknown. The sample comprised blood. J is TRBJ1-1 and V is TRBV10-3; D gene uncertain. This sequence was found in a man in his forties or fifties with Graves' hyperthyroidism that later progressed to Graves' ophthalmopathy. In DNA, the CDR3 is TGTGCCATCACCAGAACAGAGAACACTGAAGCTTTCTTT. Translating it yields CAITRTENTEAFF.